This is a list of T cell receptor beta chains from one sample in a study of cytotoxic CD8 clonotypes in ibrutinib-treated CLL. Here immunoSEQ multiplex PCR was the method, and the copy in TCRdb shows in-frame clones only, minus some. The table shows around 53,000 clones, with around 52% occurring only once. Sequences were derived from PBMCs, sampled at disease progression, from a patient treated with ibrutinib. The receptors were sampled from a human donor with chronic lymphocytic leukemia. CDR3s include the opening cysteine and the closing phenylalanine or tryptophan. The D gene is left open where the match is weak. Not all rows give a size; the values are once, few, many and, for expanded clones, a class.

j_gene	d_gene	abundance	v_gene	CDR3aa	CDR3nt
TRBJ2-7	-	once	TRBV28	CASGGGYYEQYF	TGTGCCAGCGGGGGCGGGTACTACGAGCAGTACTTC
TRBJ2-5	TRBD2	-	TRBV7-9	CASSLGLADFQETQYF	TGTGCCAGCAGCTTGGGACTAGCGGACTTCCAAGAGACCCAGTACTTC
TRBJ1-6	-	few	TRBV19	CASSIDQINSPLHF	TGTGCCAGTAGTATAGACCAGATTAATTCACCCCTCCACTTT
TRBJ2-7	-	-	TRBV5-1	CASSKGFSYEQYF	TGCGCCAGCAGTAAGGGTTTCTCCTACGAGCAGTACTTC
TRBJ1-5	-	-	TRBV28	CASKGVSSGVSNQPQHF	TGTGCCAGCAAAGGGGTCAGTAGTGGGGTTAGCAATCAGCCCCAGCATTTT
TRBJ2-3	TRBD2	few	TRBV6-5	CASSQLAGPTDTQYF	TGTGCCAGCAGCCAACTAGCGGGTCCCACAGATACGCAGTATTTT
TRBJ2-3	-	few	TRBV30	CAWARTDTQYF	TGTGCCTGGGCGAGGACAGATACGCAGTATTTT
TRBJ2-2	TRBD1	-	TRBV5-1	CASSRPDRVGTGELFF	TGCGCCAGCAGCCGCCCAGACAGGGTAGGGACCGGGGAGCTGTTTTTT
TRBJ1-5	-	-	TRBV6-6	CASSLGGAGQPQHF	TGTGCCAGCAGTTTAGGGGGGGCCGGTCAGCCCCAGCATTTT
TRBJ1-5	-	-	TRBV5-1	CASSLGYSNQPQHF	TGCGCCAGCAGCTTAGGGTATAGCAATCAGCCCCAGCATTTT
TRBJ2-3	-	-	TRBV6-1	CASSEVPSSAQYF	TGTGCCAGCAGTGAAGTCCCCTCTTCTGCGCAGTATTTT
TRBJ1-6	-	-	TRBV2	CASSDRTNSPLHF	TGTGCCAGCAGTGACAGAACTAATTCACCCCTCCACTTT
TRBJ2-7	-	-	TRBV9	CASSVTGAYEQYF	TGTGCCAGCAGCGTAACAGGAGCCTACGAGCAGTACTTC
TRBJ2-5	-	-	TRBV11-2	CASSSGETQYF	TGTGCCAGCAGCTCCGGCGAGACCCAGTACTTC
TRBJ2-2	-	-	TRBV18	CASSPQVRNTGELFF	TGTGCCAGCTCACCGCAGGTCCGGAACACCGGGGAGCTGTTTTTT
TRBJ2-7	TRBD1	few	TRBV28	CASTGTGGWDEQYF	TGTGCCAGCACCGGGACAGGGGGATGGGACGAGCAGTACTTC
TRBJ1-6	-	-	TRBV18	CASSPGLGAAGSPLHF	TGTGCCAGCTCACCAGGCCTAGGGGCAGCAGGTTCACCCCTCCACTTT
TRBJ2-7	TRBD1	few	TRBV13	CASSLPGTGAYEQYF	TGTGCCAGCAGCTTACCCGGGACAGGGGCCTACGAGCAGTACTTC
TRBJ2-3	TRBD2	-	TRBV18	CASSPVGGAVETTDTQYF	TGTGCCAGCTCACCTGTCGGGGGGGCAGTCGAGACCACAGATACGCAGTATTTT
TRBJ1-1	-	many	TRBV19	CASFRDTTPNTEAFF	TGTGCCAGTTTCCGGGACACTACTCCGAACACTGAAGCTTTCTTT
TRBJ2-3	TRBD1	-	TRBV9	CASSDEGQGTDTQYF	TGTGCCAGCAGCGACGAGGGACAGGGCACAGATACGCAGTATTTT
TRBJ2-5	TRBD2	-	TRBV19	CASRIDLAEQETQYF	TGTGCCAGTAGGATCGACCTAGCGGAACAAGAGACCCAGTACTTC
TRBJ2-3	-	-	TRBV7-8	CASSLEGRGADTQYF	TGTGCCAGCAGCTTAGAGGGCAGGGGAGCAGATACGCAGTATTTT
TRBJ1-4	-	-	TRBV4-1	CASSQVAVEKLFF	TGCGCCAGCAGCCAAGTGGCAGTTGAAAAACTGTTTTTT
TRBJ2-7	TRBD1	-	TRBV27	CASTPGQGHYEQYF	TGTGCCAGCACCCCTGGACAGGGCCACTACGAGCAGTACTTC
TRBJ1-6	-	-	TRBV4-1	CASRGGILDNSPLHF	TGCGCCAGCAGGGGGGGGATTCTCGATAATTCACCCCTCCACTTT
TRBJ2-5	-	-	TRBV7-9	CASSLGSQETQYF	TGTGCCAGCAGCTTAGGCTCCCAAGAGACCCAGTACTTC
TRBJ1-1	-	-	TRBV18	CASSPGAGGNTEAFF	TGTGCCAGCTCCCCTGGGGCGGGGGGAAACACTGAAGCTTTCTTT
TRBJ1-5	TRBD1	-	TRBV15	CATSSEGQGSNQPQHF	TGTGCCACCAGCAGTGAGGGACAGGGTAGCAATCAGCCCCAGCATTTT
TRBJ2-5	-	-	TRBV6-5	CASSPASKQETQYF	TGTGCCAGCAGCCCCGCTAGCAAACAAGAGACCCAGTACTTC
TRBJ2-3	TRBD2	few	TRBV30	CAQAGWDTDTQYF	TGTGCCCAAGCGGGATGGGACACAGATACGCAGTATTTT
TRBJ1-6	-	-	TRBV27	CASSFAVGRESSPLHF	TGTGCCAGCAGTTTTGCCGTGGGTAGAGAGAGTTCACCCCTCCACTTT
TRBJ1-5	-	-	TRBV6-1	CASSEALGPQPQHF	TGTGCCAGCAGTGAAGCGCTTGGGCCCCAGCCCCAGCATTTT
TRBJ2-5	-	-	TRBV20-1	CSAKKEETQYF	TGCAGTGCTAAAAAGGAAGAGACCCAGTACTTC